Each of the 9 T cell receptor beta chains below was sequenced from the same sample in a study of CD8 T cells in ankylosing spondylitis. TCRdb re-derived calls from the 5' RACE reads in MiXCR, one entry per CDR3 protein. The repertoire holds approximately 300,000 distinct CDR3 sequences, about 20% seen once, with under 4% in the top ten. Sequencing was performed on blood, either unsorted or a sorted T cell fraction (not recorded which). The receptors were gathered from a female donor with ankylosing spondylitis or in good health (not recorded which).

J is TRBJ2-5 and V is TRBV12-5; D uncertain. The CDR3 is 15 amino acids. Germline loops: CDR1 LGHNT, CDR2 FRNRAP. With 0 bases removed from V and 5 bases from J, the gap between germline ends came to 13 bases. The DNA of the CDR3 is TGTGCTAGTGGTTTGGTAACCCGTGTTTTGGAGACCCAGTACTTC. Its protein is CASGLVTRVLETQYF.

This clonotype has only one observation. Germline is not matched at one junction end, which may reflect a read error. The V call is TRBV4-2, the J call TRBJ2-5; D is perhaps TRBD1 (5 bases). Looked up from germline, CDR1 is LGHNA and CDR2 is YNFKEQ. The CDR3 totals 13 residues. DNA for the CDR3: TGTGCCATCAGCCCAGGGCGCGGAGAGACCCAGTACTTC. Its protein is CAISPGRGETQYF.

The rearrangement joins TRBV6-1 to TRBJ2-7, with D unresolved. This CDR3 is 13 amino acids long. V lost 7 bases and J 2 bases, leaving 12 bases between the germline ends. The germline V gene encodes CDR1 MNHNS and CDR2 SASEGT. CDR3 nucleotides: TGTGCCAGCACCTCGGCTGTACCCTACGAGCAGTACTTC. Translation: CASTSAVPYEQYF.

The genes are TRBV5-1 and TRBJ1-2; D might be TRBD1 (6 bases). Between the trimmed V and J ends, which lost 3 bases and 6 bases, there was a span of 12 bases. The length of the CDR3 is 13 residues. Germline values: CDR1 SGHRS, CDR2 YFSETQ. The CDR3 DNA sequence: TGCGCCAGCAGCTGGGGGGGGACACATGGCTACACCTTC. Translated: CASSWGGTHGYTF.

This clonotype has just a few counts. The chain carries TRBV6-1 and TRBJ2-4; no firm D call. The V end lost 7 bases, the J end lost 11 bases, and 24 bases lay between the germline ends. The CDR3 extends over 15 amino acids. Germline CDR1 reads MNHNS; CDR2 reads SASEGT. The chain's CDR3 is CASTQSGIPGAFQYF. CDR3 DNA: TGTGCCAGCACCCAATCTGGGATACCAGGAGCATTTCAGTACTTC.

This chain joins TRBV30 and TRBJ1-6; a weak D match, TRBD1 (6 bases). V gave up 4 bases and J gave up 5 bases, with 12 bases separating them. In germline, CDR1 is GTSNPN, CDR2 SVGIG (reference sequence). This CDR3 region has 14 residues. The CDR3 protein is CAWKSDSHNSPLHF. The CDR3 nucleotides are TGTGCCTGGAAGTCGGACAGCCATAATTCACCCCTCCACTTT.

The sample holds a few counts of this clonotype. This chain links TRBV5-1 with TRBJ2-1; D call uncertain. The CDR3 extends over 15 amino acids. Trimming removed 2 bases from V and 0 bases from J, with 9 bases in between. Germline-derived CDR1 and CDR2 are SGHRS and YFSETQ. CDR3 protein: CASSFNQPSYNEQFF. The CDR3, as DNA: TGCGCCAGCAGCTTTAATCAGCCCTCCTACAATGAGCAGTTCTTC.

This clonotype was seen only a few times. The chain carries TRBV7-9 and TRBJ1-2, with D uncertain. CDR1 SEHNR and CDR2 FQNEAQ come from the germline V gene (reference sequence). V was clipped by 5 bases and J by 6 bases, with 16 bases between them. The CDR3 is 14 amino acids. CDR3 residues: CASSHSDGRDGYTF. The CDR3 DNA reads as TGTGCCAGCAGCCACTCGGACGGGCGGGATGGCTACACCTTC.

V gene TRBV6-5 combines with J gene TRBJ1-1, with 8 nucleotides matching TRBD1. Germline V gene data show CDR1 as MNHEY and CDR2 as SVGAGI. V shed 4 bases and J 0 bases; nucleotides not matched to a gene: 4. CDR3 size: 15 residues. The CDR3 region is CASSLTGAMNTEAFF. The CDR3 DNA sequence: TGTGCCAGCAGTTTGACAGGGGCCATGAACACTGAAGCTTTCTTT.